A selection of T cell receptor beta chains follows, all from one sample in a study of control samples from healthy donors and cancer patients. Some clones are missing from TCRdb's copy, which holds only in-frame ones; the method was immunoSEQ multiplex PCR. The top ten clones hold around 5.1% of a sample with about 120,000 clones, more than 90% of them seen once. Sample: blood. Receptor source: a man aged 18 to 35 in good health. Both conserved end residues are part of each CDR3. Only part of the rows carry a size: once, few, many, or a class if the clone is expanded.

-	TRBV10-3	TRBJ1-1	CASAHSGQANTEAFF
-	TRBV7-9	TRBJ2-3	CASSFGGYSTDTQYF
once	TRBV2	TRBJ2-2	CASRFGTANTGELFF
-	TRBV7-2	TRBJ1-1	CASSSDRTTEAFF
-	TRBV7-9	TRBJ2-7	CASSLFTSGSYEQYF
-	TRBV4-2	TRBJ2-3	CASSPRPGRGGTDTQYF
-	TRBV15	TRBJ2-2	CATSRELTGWGNTGELFF
-	TRBV10-2	TRBJ2-7	CASLRTSGGLDEQYF
-	TRBV29-1	TRBJ1-2	CSVNGYTF
-	TRBV21-1	TRBJ1-5	CASSNHNSDRGKCQPQHF
-	TRBV5-1	TRBJ1-4	CASSFNGQYNEKLFF
-	TRBV2	TRBJ1-2	CASSPGVKGYGYTF
once	TRBV2	TRBJ2-3	CASSEGVGGQKDTQYF
-	TRBV30	TRBJ1-2	CAWSVPRRANYGYTF
-	TRBV4-1	TRBJ2-1	CASSREETGFFEQFF
-	TRBV6-6	TRBJ1-6	CASRQSSYNSPLHF
-	TRBV5-4	TRBJ2-1	CASSLGGWGQGYSQFF
once	TRBV30	TRBJ1-1	CAWRDTARWNTEAFF
-	TRBV4-1	TRBJ2-7	CASSYRLLAGGHSYEQYF
-	TRBV23-1	TRBJ2-7	CASSQGTGRFEQYF
-	TRBV11-2	TRBJ1-2	CASSGIKRDRPSNYGYTF
-	TRBV29-1	TRBJ1-2	CSVVTGWDYGYTF
-	TRBV15	TRBJ1-5	CATSRGRPGMYSNQPQHF
-	TRBV27	TRBJ2-5	CASSFRDRQETQYF
once	TRBV3-1/TRBV3-2	TRBJ2-3	CASSPRLGLAGFFQIDTQYF